These T cell receptor beta chains were read from a single sample in a study of T cell changes during pregnancy in multiple sclerosis. The method was immunoSEQ multiplex PCR; TCRdb's version includes in-frame clones alone and lacks a portion of them. The sample consists of tens of thousands of clones, roughly 90% of them appearing once. The input for sequencing was peripheral blood, taken in the third trimester of pregnancy. The receptor set was obtained from a female donor in good health, enrolled as a control in a pregnancy study. The CDR3 runs from the conserved cysteine through the conserved F or W. Rows give clone size only sometimes, using once, few, many, or a class for an expanded clone.

V	size	J	CDR3
TRBV27	-	TRBJ1-3	CASSLSLTGQGLENTIYF
TRBV28	-	TRBJ2-7	CASFFQGGSGEQYF
TRBV7-3	-	TRBJ2-7	CASSLGTGYEQYF
TRBV11-2	-	TRBJ2-1	CASSRFGTTSYNEQFF
TRBV10-1	-	TRBJ2-4	CAPTQKVVEDRVAKNIQYF
TRBV28	-	TRBJ1-6	CASRSIQGSDSPLHF
TRBV19	-	TRBJ2-7	CASSIEATGLSYEQYF
TRBV19	-	TRBJ1-6	CASSITLEVGGAYNSPLHF
TRBV19	-	TRBJ1-5	CASSEAGVNQPQHF
TRBV28	-	TRBJ2-2	CASSLSVGAVQELFF
TRBV2	once	-	CASSERLLSYEQYF
TRBV28	-	TRBJ1-6	CASSSPGQFRSSYNSPLHF
TRBV18	-	TRBJ2-3	CASSPTDTQYF
TRBV27	-	TRBJ1-2	CASSPRTNDEFGGYGYTF
TRBV5-1	-	TRBJ1-1	CASSLVGLGGTEAFF
TRBV2	-	TRBJ2-7	CASNGLDYEQYF
TRBV15	-	TRBJ2-6	CATSRDPGSGANVLTF
TRBV11-2	-	TRBJ2-5	CASSLHLTSGSRQETQYF
TRBV4-1	-	TRBJ1-4	CASSQVGQRTTNEKLFF
TRBV6-4	-	TRBJ2-1	CASSQDPRAQHYNEQFF
TRBV19	-	TRBJ2-2	CASSTRGGNTGELFF
TRBV27	-	TRBJ2-1	CASSLSGTGYYNEQFF
TRBV4-1	-	TRBJ1-2	CASSQPKDSVKDGYTF
TRBV19	-	TRBJ1-1	CASKKGATEAFF
TRBV4-3	-	TRBJ2-7	CASSQVSPGDYEQYF
TRBV4-1	-	TRBJ1-5	CASSHLGGDIGSHSNQPQHF
TRBV4-3	-	TRBJ2-1	CASSQDSVRDRGPYNEQFF
TRBV5-1	-	TRBJ2-1	CASSLGGSPPLNEQFF
TRBV10-3	-	TRBJ2-2	CAISGEGRGSGELFF
TRBV5-6	-	TRBJ1-5	CASSPGQGRQPQHF
TRBV28	once	TRBJ1-1	CASSLGWRSLTEAFF
TRBV19	-	TRBJ1-1	CASTGHTLNTEAFF
TRBV2	-	TRBJ2-5	CASKGGGETQYF
TRBV7-8	-	TRBJ2-2	CASNTEVPGNTGELFF
TRBV10-1	few	TRBJ1-1	CASSAGQGSGTEAFF
TRBV2	-	TRBJ1-3	CASSEGGGAGNTIYF
TRBV10-1	-	TRBJ2-2	CASSGPSGGATGELFF
TRBV4-1	-	TRBJ2-3	CASSQGSRGSTDTQYF
TRBV5-1	-	TRBJ1-4	CASSLGPLTATNEKLFF
TRBV27	once	TRBJ2-5	CASSLRATSGGQETQYF
TRBV5-4	-	TRBJ2-3	CASSLRGSDTQYF
TRBV27	once	TRBJ2-7	CASSSLPGTALGEQYF
TRBV19	-	TRBJ1-5	CASSIGQGNQPQHF
TRBV4-3	-	TRBJ1-2	CASSQDPREAGGYTF
TRBV30	-	TRBJ1-3	CAWRGGDRSGNTIYF
TRBV5-1	-	TRBJ2-7	CASSGGIYEQYF
TRBV6-1	-	TRBJ1-1	CASRLTVNTEAFF
TRBV28	-	TRBJ2-1	CASTMGTEFTHEQFF
TRBV10-3	few	TRBJ1-2	CAISTEGTVGYTF
TRBV19	-	TRBJ1-3	CASSTLRNTIYF
TRBV7-3	-	TRBJ2-7	CASSLTGTLNEQYF
TRBV6-4	-	TRBJ2-1	CASSVGLAGNNEQFF
TRBV6-5	-	TRBJ1-4	CATRGRWGEDEKLFF
TRBV2	-	TRBJ2-5	CASSEARQGGETQYF
TRBV11-2	-	TRBJ2-7	CASSLGRLATYEQYF
TRBV6-1	-	TRBJ2-1	CASSGWLAGEVEQFF
TRBV5-5	once	TRBJ1-5	CASSLGTIVGSNQPQHF
TRBV7-9	-	TRBJ2-1	CASSSTGKDEQFF